At least ten counts were recorded for the clone carrying this TCR beta chain. Its specificity is not known. Only in-frame clones appear in the TCRdb table, and some are missing; sequencing was by immunoSEQ multiplex PCR. The top ten clones hold roughly 1% of a sample with around 60,000 clones, 75% to 80% of them seen once. This sample was included in a study of memory CD4+ T cells and cytomegalovirus serostatus. Study-wide context: Healthy Belgian adult donors included about nine CMV-positive and some 24 CMV-negative people. Study conclusions and caveats: CD4+ memory repertoires contained about 40% of the roughly 160 reported CMV TCRbeta sequences.

Germline V gene sequence: CDR1 MDHEN, CDR2 SYDVKM. J lost 0 bases, V lost 6 bases, and 2 bases had no gene match. The CDR3 is 14 amino acids. Single viable CD3+CD4+CD8-CD45RO+ cells were sorted as the memory CD4+ T cells. This receptor was obtained from an adult in good health and CMV-seronegative. The sequenced sample was memory CD4+ T cells from blood. The V and J genes are TRBV28 and TRBJ1-3, with 7 nucleotides matching TRBD1. Here the CDR3 reads CASSNRGSGNTIYF. Here the CDR3 DNA reads TGTGCCAGCAGCAACAGGGGCTCTGGAAACACCATATATTTT.